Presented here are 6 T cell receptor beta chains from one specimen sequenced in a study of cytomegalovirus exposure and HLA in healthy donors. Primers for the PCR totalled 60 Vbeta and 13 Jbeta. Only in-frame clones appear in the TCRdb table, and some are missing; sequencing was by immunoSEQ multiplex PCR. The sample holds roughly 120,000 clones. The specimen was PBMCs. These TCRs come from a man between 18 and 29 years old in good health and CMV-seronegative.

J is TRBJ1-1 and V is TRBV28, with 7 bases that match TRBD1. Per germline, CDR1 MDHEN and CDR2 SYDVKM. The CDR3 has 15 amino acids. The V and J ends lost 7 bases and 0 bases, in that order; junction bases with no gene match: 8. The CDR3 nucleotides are TGTGCCAGCAAATACTCAGGGGGATTGAACACTGAAGCTTTCTTT. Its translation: CASKYSGGLNTEAFF.

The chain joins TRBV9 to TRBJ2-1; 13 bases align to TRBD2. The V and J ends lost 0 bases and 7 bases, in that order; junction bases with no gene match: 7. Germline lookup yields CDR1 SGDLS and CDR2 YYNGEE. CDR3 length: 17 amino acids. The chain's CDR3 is CASSVEAGLAGDNEQFF. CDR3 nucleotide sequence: TGTGCCAGCAGCGTAGAAGCTGGACTAGCGGGAGATAATGAGCAGTTCTTC.

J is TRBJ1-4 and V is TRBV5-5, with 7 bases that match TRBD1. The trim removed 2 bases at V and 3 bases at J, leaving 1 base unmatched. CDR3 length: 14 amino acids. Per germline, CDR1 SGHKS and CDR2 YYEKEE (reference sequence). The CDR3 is CASSFGQANEKLFF. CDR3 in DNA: TGTGCCAGCAGCTTCGGACAGGCTAATGAAAAACTGTTTTTT.

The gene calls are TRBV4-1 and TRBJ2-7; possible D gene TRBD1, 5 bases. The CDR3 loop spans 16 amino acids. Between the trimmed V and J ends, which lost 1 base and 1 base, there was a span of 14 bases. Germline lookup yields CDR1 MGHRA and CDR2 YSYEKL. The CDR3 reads CASSQGIRGGSYEQYF. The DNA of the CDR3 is TGCGCCAGCAGCCAAGGAATAAGGGGTGGTTCCTACGAGCAGTACTTC.

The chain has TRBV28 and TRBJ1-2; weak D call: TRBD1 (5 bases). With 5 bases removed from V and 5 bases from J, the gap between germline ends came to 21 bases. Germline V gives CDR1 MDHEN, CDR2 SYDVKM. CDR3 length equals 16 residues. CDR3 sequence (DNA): TGTGCCAGCAGTCCCGGATTTAGGGACGGGGGGTATGGCTACACCTTC. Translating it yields CASSPGFRDGGYGYTF.

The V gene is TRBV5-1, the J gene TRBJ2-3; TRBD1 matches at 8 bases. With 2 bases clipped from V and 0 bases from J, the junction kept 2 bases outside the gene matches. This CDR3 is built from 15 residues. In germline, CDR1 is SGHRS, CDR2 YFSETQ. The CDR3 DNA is TGCGCCAGCAGCTTAAGGACAGGGAGCACAGATACGCAGTATTTT. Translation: CASSLRTGSTDTQYF. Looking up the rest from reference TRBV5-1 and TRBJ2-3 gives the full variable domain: KAGVTQTPRYLIKTRGQQVTLSCSPISGHRSVSWYQQTPGQGLQFLFEYFSETQRNKGNFPGRFSGRQFSNSRSEMNVSTLELGDSALYLCASSLRTGSTDTQYFGPGTRLTVL.